Below, 13 T cell receptor beta chains from the same sample are listed, as sequenced in a study of siplizumab effects on memory and regulatory T cells. Measured with immunoSEQ multiplex PCR; TCRdb has only the in-frame clones, and not every one. The data contain tens of thousands of clones, approximately 97% of them singletons. The sample was naive CD8+ T cells sorted from blood. The source is a human donor in good health.

The CDR3: CASSLLELGTEAFF. DNA of the CDR3: TGTGCCAGCAGCTTATTAGAGTTGGGCACTGAAGCTTTCTTT. This chain connects TRBV11-2 to TRBJ1-1; D gene unclear. The germline V gene has CDR1 SGHAT and CDR2 FQNNGV. There are 14 residues in the CDR3. V was shortened by 2 bases and J by 4 bases, with 11 bases between the two germline ends.

The chain uses TRBV11-2 and TRBJ1-5; TRBD1 might be the D (5 bases). The CDR3 loop spans 13 amino acids. CDR1 is SGHAT, CDR2 FQNNGV, per germline. V was trimmed by 5 bases and J by 5 bases, leaving 10 bases between them. In nucleotides, the CDR3 is TGTGCCAGCAGCCCGCAGACAGATCAGCCCCAGCATTTT. Its translation is CASSPQTDQPQHF. Looking up the rest from reference TRBV11-2 and TRBJ1-5 gives the full variable domain: EAGVAQSPRYKIIEKRQSVAFWCNPISGHATLYWYQQILGQGPKLLIQFQNNGVVDDSQLPKDRFSAERLKGVDSTLKIQPAKLEDSAVYLCASSPQTDQPQHFGDGTRLSIL.

The V call is TRBV7-6, the J call TRBJ2-3; 8 bases map to TRBD1. Germline CDR1 reads SGHVS; CDR2 reads FNYEAQ. The trim removed 1 base at V and 5 bases at J, leaving 8 bases unmatched. This CDR3 contains 16 residues. DNA for the CDR3: TGTGCCAGCAGCTTAGAGTTCGGGACAGGTCAAGATACGCAGTATTTT. Its protein is CASSLEFGTGQDTQYF.

The chain recombines TRBV1 with TRBJ1-1. TRBV1 is a recognized pseudogene. The CDR3 totals 18 residues. CDR3 residues: CTSSQEKGAFEGNTEAFF. The CDR3 DNA reads as TGCACCAGCAGCCAAGAGAAAGGAGCTTTCGAGGGGAACACTGAAGCTTTCTTT.

This clone came up once. V gene TRBV2 combines with J gene TRBJ2-5; 11 positions match TRBD2. Germline trimming cut 10 bases from V and 2 bases from J; bases unmatched to any gene: 21. CDR1 SNHLY and CDR2 FYNNEI come from the germline V gene. This CDR3 spans 19 amino acids. The CDR3 loop reads CAILTPLLAGAPFQETQYF. CDR3 bases: TGTGCCATCCTAACTCCCCTACTAGCGGGGGCCCCCTTTCAAGAGACCCAGTACTTC.

The rearrangement joins TRBV9 to TRBJ2-2; 9 positions agree with TRBD2. This CDR3 has 16 residues. J gave up 0 bases and V 1 base, and 1 base lay outside the gene matches. The germline CDR1 and CDR2 sequences are SGDLS and YYNGEE. For the CDR3, the DNA is TGTGCCAGCAGCGTAAGCGGGGGGCCGAACACCGGGGAGCTGTTTTTT. Amino acids: CASSVSGGPNTGELFF. Full variable domain (missing parts from reference TRBV9 and TRBJ2-2): DSGVTQTPKHLITATGQRVTLRCSPRSGDLSVYWYQQSLDQGLQFLIQYYNGEERAKGNILERFSAQQFPDLHSELNLSSLELGDSALYFCASSVSGGPNTGELFFGEGSRLTVL.

The CDR3, as DNA: TGCGCCAGCAGCCAGGATACAGGGGGCTCCTACGAGCAGTACTTC. Its protein product is CASSQDTGGSYEQYF. The rearrangement uses TRBV4-1 and TRBJ2-7, with 8 bases matching TRBD1. Germline V gene sequence: CDR1 MGHRA, CDR2 YSYEKL. Losses at the gene ends were 3 bases for V and 0 bases for J; bases not matched to a gene: 4. This CDR3 has 15 residues.

Here the CDR3 reads CASSDRDTFNEQFF. The CDR3 DNA is TGTGCCAGCAGTGATCGGGACACTTTTAATGAGCAGTTCTTC. The chain joins TRBV25-1 to TRBJ2-1; D perhaps matches TRBD1 (6 bases). This CDR3 has 14 residues. Germline V gene data show CDR1 as MGHDK and CDR2 as SYGVNS. V lost 3 bases and J 7 bases, leaving 13 bases between the germline ends.

The chain links TRBV11-1 to TRBJ2-1; unclear D gene. V was pared by 0 bases and J by 7 bases, with 4 bases between. The CDR3 covers 12 residues. Per the germline V gene, CDR1 is SGHAT and CDR2 is FQDESV (reference sequence). CDR3 in amino acids: CASSLAGNEQFF. DNA for the CDR3: TGTGCCAGCAGCTTAGCCGGAAATGAGCAGTTCTTC.

Notes on this clone: One end of the junction fails to match germline, which may point to a read error. The rearrangement uses TRBV7-9 and TRBJ1-1; D is perhaps TRBD1 (6 bases). The germline V gene encodes CDR1 SEHNR and CDR2 FQNEAQ (reference sequence). The CDR3 covers 12 residues. Written as DNA, the CDR3 is TGTGCCCGCGGCATCGGGGGCACTGCAGCTTTCTTT. Translation gives CARGIGGTAAFF.

The rearrangement uses TRBV6-5 and TRBJ2-2; TRBD1 aligns across 7 bases. This CDR3 region has 14 residues. Germline values: CDR1 MNHEY, CDR2 SVGAGI. The junction had 0 bases not matched to a gene; V was cut back by 2 bases and J by 3 bases. The DNA for the CDR3 is TGTGCCAGCAGTTACGGGACAGACACCGGGGAGCTGTTTTTT. Amino acid sequence: CASSYGTDTGELFF.

The chain employs TRBV11-1 and TRBJ1-1; maybe TRBD1 (6 bases). V lost 2 bases to trimming and J lost 1 base, with 20 bases between them. CDR1 SGHAT and CDR2 FQDESV come from the germline V gene (reference sequence). The CDR3 spans 18 residues. CDR3 in amino acids: CASSLRFPPGHQNTEAFF. CDR3 in DNA: TGTGCCAGCAGCTTAAGGTTTCCCCCGGGACACCAGAACACTGAAGCTTTCTTT.

A remark on this clone: Other DNA sequences in this specimen translate into the identical CDR3. The rearrangement links TRBV11-2 to TRBJ2-3; no reliable D call. Germline V lookup: CDR1 SGHAT, CDR2 FQNNGV. The CDR3 is 12 amino acids. Trimming cost V 1 base and J 5 bases, with 4 bases left between them. CDR3 protein: CASSLGGDTQYF. The CDR3 coding sequence is TGTGCCAGCAGCTTAGGGGGAGATACGCAGTATTTT.